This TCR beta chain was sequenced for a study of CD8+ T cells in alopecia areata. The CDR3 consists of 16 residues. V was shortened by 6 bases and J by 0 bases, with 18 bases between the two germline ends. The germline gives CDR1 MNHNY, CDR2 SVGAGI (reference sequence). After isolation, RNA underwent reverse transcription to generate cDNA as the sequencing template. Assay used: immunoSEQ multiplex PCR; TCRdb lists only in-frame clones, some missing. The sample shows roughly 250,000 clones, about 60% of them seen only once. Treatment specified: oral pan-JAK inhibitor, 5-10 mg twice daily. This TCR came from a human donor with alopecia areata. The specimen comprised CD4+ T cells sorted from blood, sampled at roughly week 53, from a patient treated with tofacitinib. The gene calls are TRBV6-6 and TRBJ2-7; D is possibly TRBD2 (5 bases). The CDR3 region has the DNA TGTGCCAGCAGCGCTCAGTGGAGGACGTTCTCCTACGAGCAGTACTTC. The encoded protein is CASSAQWRTFSYEQYF.